The 3 T cell receptor beta chains listed next were all sequenced from one sample in a study of blood T cells in healthy people across ages. Through a sample-barcoded 5' primer and a J-beta primer mix, a second PCR was run for 7 to 11 cycles. TCRdb passed the 5' RACE reads through MiXCR, listing each CDR3 protein once. This table holds 750,000 to 950,000 distinct CDR3 sequences, about 28% found once. This sample was shared with a second study, whose subject was T cells of mothers and their children.

The source material was blood. The receptors here all came from a woman in her thirties or forties in good health.

This chain connects TRBV24-1 to TRBJ2-5, with D tentatively TRBD2 (6 bases). The CDR3 is made up of 16 amino acids. The germline V gene encodes CDR1 KGHDR and CDR2 SFDVKD. V lost 3 bases, J lost 2 bases, and 15 bases lay in between. In DNA form, the CDR3 reads TGTGCCACCAGTGATAGGCGCGGGGCAGCGCAAGAGACCCAGTACTTC. This translates into CATSDRRGAAQETQYF.

This clonotype was recorded a few times. This may be a read error: a much more frequent sequence differs by one nucleotide. This chain connects TRBV29-1 to TRBJ2-7; 7 bases are shared with TRBD2. The CDR3 contains 12 residues. V shed 5 bases, J shed 7 bases, and the junction held 8 bases outside the gene matches. Germline V gene data show CDR1 as SQVTM and CDR2 as ANQGSEA. The CDR3: CSVSGGGNEQYF. CDR3 nucleotide sequence: TGCAGCGTTAGTGGGGGGGGGAATGAGCAGTACTTC.

This clonotype was seen ten or more times. The rearrangement uses TRBV4-1 and TRBJ2-2; weak D call: TRBD1 (5 bases). This CDR3 contains 14 residues. Trimming stripped 4 bases from V and 6 bases from J, with 12 bases between. Germline lookup yields CDR1 MGHRA and CDR2 YSYEKL. DNA of the CDR3: TGCGCCAGCAGCCTAGGACAAGGGCCCGGGGAGCTGTTTTTT. It encodes CASSLGQGPGELFF.